Following are 29 T cell receptor beta chains from one sample sequenced in a study of T cells in Graves' hyperthyroidism and ophthalmopathy. TCR beta CDR3 region amplification was performed from RNA transcripts. During a first-round RT-PCR of the TCR CDR3, the HTBI primer set was used. TCRdb itself ran the multiplex PCR reads through MiXCR, one entry per CDR3 protein. The sample carries about 270,000 distinct CDR3 sequences, 20% to 25% recorded once. The sequenced sample consisted of blood. The receptors shown here come from a man aged 35 to 55 with Graves' hyperthyroidism that later progressed to Graves' ophthalmopathy.

This clonotype came up many times. V and J are TRBV4-1 and TRBJ1-1; D gene uncertain. The CDR3 has 15 amino acids. Germline-derived CDR1 and CDR2 are MGHRA and YSYEKL. V was trimmed by 2 bases and J by 1 base, leaving 11 bases between them. CDR3 bases: TGCGCCAGCAGCCAACCTCAGCTCTGGAACACTGAAGCTTTCTTT. This sequence encodes CASSQPQLWNTEAFF.

This clonotype has at least ten counts. This chain joins TRBV10-3 and TRBJ1-1, with TRBD1 matching over 8 bases. Germline V gene data show CDR1 as ENHRY and CDR2 as SYGVKD. V lost 6 bases, J lost 6 bases, and 12 bases stayed unmatched. The CDR3 runs 15 residues. This CDR3 is CAISDIGQGFSEAFF. DNA for the CDR3: TGTGCCATCAGCGATATTGGACAGGGTTTCTCTGAAGCTTTCTTT.

The rearrangement links TRBV6-1 to TRBJ2-2; the match to TRBD1 covers 8 bases. CDR3 length equals 15 residues. The germline gives CDR1 MNHNS, CDR2 SASEGT. V lost 6 bases to trimming and J lost 5 bases; unmatched junction nucleotides: 8. The CDR3 reads CASRQGQEITGELFF. CDR3 coding DNA: TGTGCCAGCAGACAGGGACAGGAGATAACCGGGGAGCTGTTTTTT.

The chain joins TRBV6-1 to TRBJ2-5; TRBD2 matches 11 bases. The V gene end was trimmed by 5 bases and the J gene end by 5 bases; junction bases not matched to a gene: 7. Germline lookup yields CDR1 MNHNS and CDR2 SASEGT. This CDR3 comprises 15 residues. This CDR3 reads CASSIGTSGRETQYF. The CDR3 coding sequence is TGTGCCAGCAGTATAGGGACTAGCGGAAGGGAGACCCAGTACTTC.

This clonotype showed up many times. This chain uses TRBV20-1 with TRBJ2-2; no reliable D call. CDR3 length: 16 amino acids. Trimming left V 3 bases short and J 1 base short, with 15 bases between. Germline assignment: CDR1 DFQATT and CDR2 SNEGSKA (reference sequence). DNA of the CDR3: TGCAGTGCTAGTTATGACTTCCAGCGGAACACCGGGGAGCTGTTTTTT. Its protein is CSASYDFQRNTGELFF.

The chain joins TRBV30 to TRBJ1-1; no reliable D call. Germline V gene lookup returns CDR1 GTSNPN and CDR2 SVGIG (reference sequence). CDR3 length: 14 amino acids. V lost 3 bases, J lost 1 base, and 12 bases lay in between. CDR3 loop: CAWRLPGPNTEAFF. The DNA for the CDR3 is TGTGCCTGGAGGCTCCCCGGACCGAACACTGAAGCTTTCTTT.

This clonotype came up many times. This chain links TRBV7-8 with TRBJ2-2; D is perhaps TRBD1 or TRBD2 (5 bases each). The CDR3 has 17 amino acids. Germline CDR1 is SGHVS and CDR2 is FQNEAQ. Trimming took off 5 bases at V and 2 bases at J, with 18 bases between the two ends. The CDR3 reads CASSRNTGTLNTGELFF. The CDR3 DNA sequence: TGTGCCAGCAGCCGCAACACCGGGACCCTCAACACCGGGGAGCTGTTTTTT.

This clonotype was seen repeatedly, ten times or more. The chain is built from TRBV7-2 and TRBJ2-1; TRBD2 agrees at 9 bases. With 2 bases clipped from V and 9 bases from J, the junction kept 14 bases outside the gene matches. The CDR3 sequence is 17 residues long. Germline CDR1 SGHTA, CDR2 FQGNSA. CDR3 sequence (DNA): TGTGCCAGCAGCTTATACTTAAGTAGCGGGAGTTTGCCTGAGCAGTTCTTC. Translated, it gives CASSLYLSSGSLPEQFF.

This clonotype was found many times. The chain links TRBV28 to TRBJ2-2; D unclear. Germline V lookup: CDR1 MDHEN, CDR2 SYDVKM. The V end was cut by 6 bases, the J end by 2 bases, with 16 bases between. This CDR3 comprises 16 residues. CDR3 nucleotide sequence: TGTGCCAGCAGATCAGTACTCCCCCCTAACACCGGGGAGCTGTTTTTT. This sequence encodes CASRSVLPPNTGELFF.

This clonotype was counted at least ten times. The chain joins TRBV15 to TRBJ2-7; 8 positions match TRBD2. The CDR3 has 15 amino acids. Trimming removed 2 bases from V and 0 bases from J; junction bases left unmatched: 3. CDR1 is LNHNV, CDR2 YYDKDF, per germline (reference sequence). CDR3 region: CATSRLAGSSYEQYF. DNA of the CDR3: TGTGCCACCAGCAGACTAGCGGGCAGCTCCTACGAGCAGTACTTC.

This clonotype has at least ten counts. The chain uses TRBV6-1 and TRBJ1-5; TRBD1 is a possible D gene (5 bases). The CDR3 sequence is 12 residues long. Germline CDR1 reads MNHNS; CDR2 reads SASEGT. V was shortened by 6 bases and J by 9 bases, with 12 bases between the two germline ends. The chain's CDR3 is CASRQGGGPQHF. CDR3 sequence (DNA): TGTGCCAGCAGGCAGGGCGGAGGGCCCCAGCATTTT.

CDR3: CASRRDNNPYEQYF. In DNA, the CDR3 is TGTGCCAGCAGAAGGGACAATAACCCCTACGAGCAGTACTTC. The genes are TRBV28 and TRBJ2-7; D perhaps matches TRBD1 (6 bases). Germline-derived CDR1 and CDR2 are MDHEN and SYDVKM. Trimming shortened V by 6 bases and J by 2 bases, and 14 bases separated the two germline ends. The CDR3 runs 14 residues.

This clonotype was observed many times. The V call is TRBV7-9, the J call TRBJ2-5; 7 bases are shared with TRBD1. Germline CDR1 is SEHNR and CDR2 is FQNEAQ (reference sequence). Losses at the gene ends were 5 bases for V and 7 bases for J; bases not matched to a gene: 10. CDR3 length: 14 residues. CDR3 coding DNA: TGTGCCAGCAGCCCCCGACAGGGTGGCGGGACCCAGTACTTC. Translating gives CASSPRQGGGTQYF.

This clonotype was seen many times. The V call is TRBV12-3 or TRBV12-4, the J call TRBJ1-5, with unresolved D. V was pared by 7 bases and J by 3 bases, with 13 bases between. The CDR3 loop spans 14 amino acids. CDR3 in amino acids: CASTIREDNQPQHF. The CDR3 DNA reads as TGTGCCAGCACCATACGAGAGGACAATCAGCCCCAGCATTTT.

This clonotype was found many times. J is TRBJ2-3 and V is TRBV30; the D gene is possibly TRBD2 (6 bases). The CDR3 length is 13 residues. The germline V gene encodes CDR1 GTSNPN and CDR2 SVGIG (reference sequence). With 1 base removed from V and 6 bases from J, the gap between germline ends came to 11 bases. The CDR3 loop is CAWSDPGVDTQYF. The CDR3 region has the DNA TGTGCCTGGAGTGATCCGGGAGTTGATACGCAGTATTTT.

V gene TRBV6-1 combines with J gene TRBJ2-7; TRBD2 is a possible D gene (6 bases). The CDR3 totals 15 residues. V was shortened by 4 bases and J by 3 bases, with 16 bases between the two germline ends. The germline V gene encodes CDR1 MNHNS and CDR2 SASEGT. As DNA, the CDR3 is TGTGCCAGCAGTGCCTATGGGGGGAAGAACTACGAGCAGTACTTC. Amino acids: CASSAYGGKNYEQYF.

The J gene is TRBJ1-5, the V gene TRBV27, with 7 bases matching TRBD1. The CDR3 sequence is 16 residues long. Germline loops: CDR1 MNHEY, CDR2 SMNVEV (reference sequence). Germline trimming cut 6 bases from V and 6 bases from J; bases unmatched to any gene: 14. The CDR3 spells CASRFDGQDDRQPQHF. CDR3 bases: TGTGCCAGCAGGTTCGACGGACAGGATGATCGTCAGCCCCAGCATTTT.

The table lists this clonotype with many counts. The chain joins TRBV29-1 to TRBJ1-1, with D uncertain. The CDR3 consists of 12 residues. CDR1 is SQVTM and CDR2 is ANQGSEA in the germline V gene. V lost 7 bases to trimming and J lost 1 base, with 10 bases between them. CDR3 region: CSALRPNTEAFF. The CDR3 DNA reads as TGCAGCGCCCTGCGGCCGAACACTGAAGCTTTCTTT. The variable domain in full, completed from reference TRBV29-1 and TRBJ1-1, reads SAVISQKPSRDICQRGTSLTIQCQVDSQVTMMFWYRQQPGQSLTLIATANQGSEATYESGFVIDKFPISRPNLTFSTLTVSNMSPEDSSIYLCSALRPNTEAFFGQGTRLTVV.

The chain couples TRBV6-2 or TRBV6-3 to TRBJ2-7; 8 bases align to TRBD1. This CDR3 is 15 amino acids long. J was trimmed by 3 bases and V by 2 bases; bases with no gene match: 6. CDR1 and CDR2 from the germline V gene are MNHEY and SVGEGT. CDR3 coding DNA: TGTGCCAGCAGTTACGAAGGACAGGGTATCTACGAGCAGTACTTC. Translated, it gives CASSYEGQGIYEQYF.

This clonotype was counted ten times or more. V is TRBV18 and J is TRBJ1-2, with 7 bases that match TRBD1. J gave up 1 base and V 6 bases, and 5 bases lay outside the gene matches. The CDR3 consists of 14 residues. The germline V gene has CDR1 KGHSH and CDR2 LQKENI. In DNA, the CDR3 is TGTGCCAGCTCTCAACAGGGGAATAACTATGGCTACACCTTC. This codes for CASSQQGNNYGYTF.

This clonotype was seen more than once but under ten times. V usage is TRBV6-2 or TRBV6-3 and J usage is TRBJ1-5; the D is unclear. Trimming took off 0 bases at V and 4 bases at J, with 19 bases between the two ends. Germline V gene sequence: CDR1 MNHEY, CDR2 SVGEGT. The CDR3 length is 18 residues. The CDR3 DNA is TGTGCCAGCAGTTACTCGAGTCCACGGGTAGGGCTTAATCAGCCCCAGCATTTT. Its translation is CASSYSSPRVGLNQPQHF.

This clonotype was observed many times. The rearrangement uses TRBV2 and TRBJ2-7, with 8 bases lining up with TRBD2. Germline CDR1 is SNHLY and CDR2 is FYNNEI. J lost 7 bases, V lost 8 bases, and 10 bases had no gene match. CDR3 size: 13 residues. DNA for the CDR3: TGTGCCAGCCTGAGAGAGACGGGAGGGGAGCAGTACTTC. It codes for CASLRETGGEQYF.

Only a few counts were recorded for this clonotype. The genes are TRBV10-3 and TRBJ2-6, with 9 bases fitting TRBD1. The CDR3 contains 16 residues. Germline CDR1 is ENHRY and CDR2 is SYGVKD. The V and J ends lost 6 bases and 1 base, in that order; junction bases with no gene match: 4. The CDR3 DNA follows: TGTGCCATCAGGGAGACAGGGGGGTCTGGGGCCAACGTCCTGACTTTC. Translation gives CAIRETGGSGANVLTF.

The chain recombines TRBV27 with TRBJ1-2; weak D call: TRBD1 (5 bases). Germline V gene data show CDR1 as MNHEY and CDR2 as SMNVEV (reference sequence). V lost 3 bases, J lost 0 bases, and 14 bases lay in between. The CDR3 extends over 16 amino acids. CDR3 sequence: CASSFRGLRANYGYTF. Here the CDR3 DNA reads TGTGCCAGCAGTTTTCGGGGCCTCAGAGCTAACTATGGCTACACCTTC.

This clonotype was observed many times. The chain combines TRBV29-1 with TRBJ1-5, with TRBD1 as a possible D gene (6 bases). Germline loops: CDR1 SQVTM, CDR2 ANQGSEA. This CDR3 spans 13 amino acids. V lost 6 bases and J 1 base, leaving 10 bases between the germline ends. The DNA for the CDR3 is TGCAGCGTACAGGGAACAAGCAATCAGCCCCAGCATTTT. Residues: CSVQGTSNQPQHF.

This clonotype was seen ten or more times. The chain carries TRBV25-1 and TRBJ2-2; tentatively, D is TRBD1 (6 bases). The V and J ends lost 2 bases and 1 base respectively, with 11 bases between them. CDR3 length equals 16 residues. Germline V lookup: CDR1 MGHDK, CDR2 SYGVNS. CDR3: CASSEIGRGNTGELFF. The CDR3 DNA follows: TGTGCCAGCAGTGAAATAGGCAGGGGGAACACCGGGGAGCTGTTTTTT.

The rearrangement uses TRBV6-2 or TRBV6-3 and TRBJ1-5; 10 bases fit TRBD1. V gave up 5 bases and J gave up 2 bases; unmatched junction bases: 3. Germline V gene data show CDR1 as MNHEY and CDR2 as SVGEGT. CDR3 size: 15 residues. CDR3 in amino acids: CASSGDRGGNQPQHF. CDR3 nucleotide sequence: TGTGCCAGCAGTGGGGACAGGGGAGGCAATCAGCCCCAGCATTTT.

This clonotype was recorded at least ten times. The chain joins TRBV12-3 or TRBV12-4 to TRBJ2-5, with D perhaps assigned TRBD1 or TRBD2 (5 bases each). Trimming left V 5 bases short and J 5 bases short, with 9 bases between. This CDR3 region has 12 residues. The chain's CDR3 is CASSTGGETQYF. Written as DNA, the CDR3 is TGTGCCAGCAGTACAGGCGGGGAGACCCAGTACTTC.

This clonotype was seen ten or more times. This chain joins TRBV14 and TRBJ2-2, with D possibly called TRBD1 or TRBD2 (5 bases each). CDR1 SGHDN and CDR2 FVKESK come from the germline V gene. This CDR3 is 15 amino acids long. The V end lost 3 bases, the J end lost 0 bases, and 8 bases lay between the germline ends. This CDR3 is CASSQQGPNTGELFF. The CDR3 nucleotides are TGTGCCAGCAGCCAGCAGGGACCGAACACCGGGGAGCTGTTTTTT.